The present T cell receptor beta chain was sequenced within a study of shared T cell receptors in the human thymus. Clones were sequenced by immunoSEQ multiplex PCR, and TCRdb holds only the in-frame ones, with some missing. The sample consists of about 380,000 clones, over 90% of them appearing once. This receptor was identified in a human donor. The material sequenced was thymocytes.

The CDR3 loop is CASSERVRAFF. The CDR3 DNA sequence: TGTGCCAGCAGCGAGAGGGTGAGAGCTTTCTTT. This rearrangement joins TRBV6-1 to TRBJ1-1; D uncertain. The CDR3 length is 11 residues. V was pared by 6 bases and J by 10 bases, with 12 bases between. Germline CDR1 reads MNHNS; CDR2 reads SASEGT.